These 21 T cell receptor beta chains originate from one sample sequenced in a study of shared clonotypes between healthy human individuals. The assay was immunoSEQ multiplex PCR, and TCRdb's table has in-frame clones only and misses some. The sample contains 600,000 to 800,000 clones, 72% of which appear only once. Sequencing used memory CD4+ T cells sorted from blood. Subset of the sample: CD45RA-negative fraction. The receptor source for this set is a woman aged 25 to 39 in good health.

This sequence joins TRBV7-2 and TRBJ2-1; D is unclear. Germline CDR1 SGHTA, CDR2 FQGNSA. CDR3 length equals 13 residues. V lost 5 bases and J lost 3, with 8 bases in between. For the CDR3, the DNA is TGTGCCAGCAGCACGTACAGCTACAATGAGCAGTTCTTC. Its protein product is CASSTYSYNEQFF.

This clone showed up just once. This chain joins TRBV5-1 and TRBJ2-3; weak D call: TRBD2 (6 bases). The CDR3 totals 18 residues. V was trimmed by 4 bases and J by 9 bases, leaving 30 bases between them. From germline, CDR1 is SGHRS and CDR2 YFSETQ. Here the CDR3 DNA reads TGCGCCAGCAGCCCTCTCTGGGAGACTAGGCTTTTTTCCTCAACGCAGTATTTT. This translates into CASSPLWETRLFSSTQYF.

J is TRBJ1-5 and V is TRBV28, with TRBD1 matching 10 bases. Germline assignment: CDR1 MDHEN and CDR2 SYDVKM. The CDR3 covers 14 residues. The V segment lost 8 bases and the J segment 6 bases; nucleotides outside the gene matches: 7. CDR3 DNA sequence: TGTGCCAGCCTGACAGGGGGCTATGTTCAGCCCCAGCATTTT. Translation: CASLTGGYVQPQHF.

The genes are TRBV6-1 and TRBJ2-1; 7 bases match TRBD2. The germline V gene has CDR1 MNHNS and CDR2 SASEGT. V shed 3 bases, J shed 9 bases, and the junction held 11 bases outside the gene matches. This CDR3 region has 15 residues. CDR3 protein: CASSDGLREMSEQFF. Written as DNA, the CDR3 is TGTGCCAGCAGTGATGGCCTGCGGGAGATGAGTGAGCAGTTCTTC.

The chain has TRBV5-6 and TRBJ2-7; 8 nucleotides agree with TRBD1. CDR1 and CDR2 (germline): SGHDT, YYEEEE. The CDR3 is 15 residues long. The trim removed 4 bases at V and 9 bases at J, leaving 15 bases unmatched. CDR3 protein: CASSLASGGGLVQYF. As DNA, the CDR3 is TGTGCCAGCAGCCTAGCTTCAGGGGGCGGTCTAGTGCAGTACTTC.

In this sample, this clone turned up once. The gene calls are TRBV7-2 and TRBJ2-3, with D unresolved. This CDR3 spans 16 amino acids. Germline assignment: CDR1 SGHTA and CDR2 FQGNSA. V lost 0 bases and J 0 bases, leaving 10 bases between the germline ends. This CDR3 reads CASSLAVGASTDTQYF. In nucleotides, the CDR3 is TGTGCCAGCAGCTTAGCGGTTGGCGCTAGCACAGATACGCAGTATTTT.

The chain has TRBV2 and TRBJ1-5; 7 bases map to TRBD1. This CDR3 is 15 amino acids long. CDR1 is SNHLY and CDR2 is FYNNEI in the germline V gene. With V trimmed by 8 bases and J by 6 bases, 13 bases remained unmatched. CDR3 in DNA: TGTGCCAGCCTTGAACAGGGGAGTATTGCTCAGCCCCAGCATTTT. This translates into CASLEQGSIAQPQHF. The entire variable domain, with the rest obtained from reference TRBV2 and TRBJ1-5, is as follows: EPEVTQTPSHQVTQMGQEVILRCVPISNHLYFYWYRQILGQKVEFLVSFYNNEISEKSEIFDDQFSVERPDGSNFTLKIRSTKLEDSAMYFCASLEQGSIAQPQHFGDGTRLSIL.

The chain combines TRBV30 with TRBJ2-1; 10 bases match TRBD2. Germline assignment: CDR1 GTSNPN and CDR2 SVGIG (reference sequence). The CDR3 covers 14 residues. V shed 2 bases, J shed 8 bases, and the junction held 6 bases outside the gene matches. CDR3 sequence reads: CAWSLLAGWHEQFF. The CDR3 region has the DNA TGTGCCTGGAGTTTACTAGCGGGATGGCATGAGCAGTTCTTC.

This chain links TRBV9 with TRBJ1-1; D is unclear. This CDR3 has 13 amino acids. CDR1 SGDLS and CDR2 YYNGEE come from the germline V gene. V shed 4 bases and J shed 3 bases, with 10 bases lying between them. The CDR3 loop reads CASSRWAYTEAFF. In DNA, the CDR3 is TGTGCCAGCAGCAGGTGGGCGTACACTGAAGCTTTCTTT.

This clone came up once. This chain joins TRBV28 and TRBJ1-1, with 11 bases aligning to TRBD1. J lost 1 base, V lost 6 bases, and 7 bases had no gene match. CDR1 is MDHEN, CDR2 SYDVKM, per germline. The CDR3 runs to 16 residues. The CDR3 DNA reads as TGTGCCAGCAGCCTTGGGACAGGGGGGACGAACACTGAAGCTTTCTTT. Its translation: CASSLGTGGTNTEAFF.

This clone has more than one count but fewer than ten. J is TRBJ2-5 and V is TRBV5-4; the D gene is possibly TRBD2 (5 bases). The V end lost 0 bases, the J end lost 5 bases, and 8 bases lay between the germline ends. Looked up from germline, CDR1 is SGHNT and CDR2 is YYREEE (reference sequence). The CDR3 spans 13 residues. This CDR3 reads CASSLDGVETQYF. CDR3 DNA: TGTGCCAGCAGCTTGGACGGGGTCGAGACCCAGTACTTC.

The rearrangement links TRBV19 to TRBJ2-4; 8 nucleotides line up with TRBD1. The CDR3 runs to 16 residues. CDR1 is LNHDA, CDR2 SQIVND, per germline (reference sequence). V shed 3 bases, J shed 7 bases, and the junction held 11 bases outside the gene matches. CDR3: CASSMGLGTGRNIQYF. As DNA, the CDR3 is TGTGCCAGTAGTATGGGACTTGGGACAGGACGTAACATTCAGTACTTC.

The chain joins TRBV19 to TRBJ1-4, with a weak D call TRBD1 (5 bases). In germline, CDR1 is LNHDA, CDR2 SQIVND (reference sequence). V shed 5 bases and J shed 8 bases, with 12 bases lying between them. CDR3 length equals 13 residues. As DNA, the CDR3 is TGTGCCAGTAGTTCCCAACGGGACGAAAAACTGTTTTTT. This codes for CASSSQRDEKLFF. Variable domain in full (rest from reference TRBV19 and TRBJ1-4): DGGITQSPKYLFRKEGQNVTLSCEQNLNHDAMYWYRQDPGQGLRLIYYSQIVNDFQKGDIAEGYSVSREKKESFPLTVTSAQKNPTAFYLCASSSQRDEKLFFGSGTQLSVL.

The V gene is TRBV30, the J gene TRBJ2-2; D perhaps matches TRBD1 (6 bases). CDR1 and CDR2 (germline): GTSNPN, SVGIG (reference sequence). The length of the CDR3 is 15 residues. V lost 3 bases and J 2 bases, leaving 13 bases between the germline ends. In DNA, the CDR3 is TGTGCCTGGAGGTACGGGACAATCAACACCGGGGAGCTGTTTTTT. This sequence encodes CAWRYGTINTGELFF.

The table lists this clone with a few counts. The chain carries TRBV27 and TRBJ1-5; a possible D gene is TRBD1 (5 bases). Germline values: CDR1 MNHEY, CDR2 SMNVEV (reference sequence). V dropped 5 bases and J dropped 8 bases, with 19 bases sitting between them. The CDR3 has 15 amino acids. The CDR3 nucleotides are TGTGCCAGCAGTGCCCGGGACGGAAGAGTCAAGCCCCAGCATTTT. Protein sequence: CASSARDGRVKPQHF.

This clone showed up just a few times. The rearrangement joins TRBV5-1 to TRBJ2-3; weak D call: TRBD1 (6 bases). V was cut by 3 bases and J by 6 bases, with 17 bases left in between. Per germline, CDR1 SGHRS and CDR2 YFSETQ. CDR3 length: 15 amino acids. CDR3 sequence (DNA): TGCGCCAGCAGCTCCGGACAGCCAGGGGCGGATACGCAGTATTTT. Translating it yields CASSSGQPGADTQYF.

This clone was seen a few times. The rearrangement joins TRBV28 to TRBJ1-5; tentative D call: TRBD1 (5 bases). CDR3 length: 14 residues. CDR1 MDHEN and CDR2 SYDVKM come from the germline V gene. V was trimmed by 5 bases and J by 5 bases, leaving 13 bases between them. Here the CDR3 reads CASSTRWGHQPQHF. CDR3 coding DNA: TGTGCCAGCAGTACAAGGTGGGGCCATCAGCCCCAGCATTTT.

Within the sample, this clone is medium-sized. The DNA for the CDR3 is TGTGCCAGCAGCTTGCGGGGATATGGCTACACCTTC. The encoded protein is CASSLRGYGYTF. The chain combines TRBV5-8 with TRBJ1-2, with no clear D. The germline V and J ends were trimmed by 1 base and 5 bases, with 6 bases remaining between them. The CDR3 runs to 12 residues. CDR1 and CDR2 from the germline V gene are SGHTS and YDEGEE.

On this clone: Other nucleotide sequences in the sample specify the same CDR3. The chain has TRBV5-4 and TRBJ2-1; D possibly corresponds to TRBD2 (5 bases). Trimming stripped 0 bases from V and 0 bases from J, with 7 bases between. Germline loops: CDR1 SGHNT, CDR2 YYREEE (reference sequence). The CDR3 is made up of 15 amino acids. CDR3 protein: CASSLGTSSYNEQFF. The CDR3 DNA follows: TGTGCCAGCAGCTTGGGCACTAGCTCCTACAATGAGCAGTTCTTC.

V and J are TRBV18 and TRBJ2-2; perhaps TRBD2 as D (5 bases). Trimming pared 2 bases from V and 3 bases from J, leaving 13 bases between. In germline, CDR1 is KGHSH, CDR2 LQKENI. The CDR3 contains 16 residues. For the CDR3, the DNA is TGTGCCAGCTCACCATCGGGTCGGACTCACACCGGGGAGCTGTTTTTT. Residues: CASSPSGRTHTGELFF.

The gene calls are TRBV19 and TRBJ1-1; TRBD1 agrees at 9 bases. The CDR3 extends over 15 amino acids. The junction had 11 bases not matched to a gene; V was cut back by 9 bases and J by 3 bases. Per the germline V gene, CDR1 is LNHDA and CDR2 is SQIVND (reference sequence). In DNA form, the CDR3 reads TGTGCCAGGCCCGCAGACAGGGGGAGTGACACTGAAGCTTTCTTT. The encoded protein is CARPADRGSDTEAFF.